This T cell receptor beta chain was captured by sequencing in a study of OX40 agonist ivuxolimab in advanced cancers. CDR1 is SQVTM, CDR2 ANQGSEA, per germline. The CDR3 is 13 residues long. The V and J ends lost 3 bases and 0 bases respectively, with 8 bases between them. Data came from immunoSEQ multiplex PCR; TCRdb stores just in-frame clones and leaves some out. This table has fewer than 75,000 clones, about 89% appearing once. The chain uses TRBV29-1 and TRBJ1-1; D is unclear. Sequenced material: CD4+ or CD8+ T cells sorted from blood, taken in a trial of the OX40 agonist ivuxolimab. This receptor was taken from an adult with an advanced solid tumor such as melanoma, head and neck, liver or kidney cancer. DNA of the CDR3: TGCAGCGTTGATGGCCTCATGAACACTGAAGCTTTCTTT. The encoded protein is CSVDGLMNTEAFF.